Listed below are T cell receptor beta chains from one sample, sequenced in a study of CD8 T cells in Susac syndrome. One entry per CDR3 protein results from TCRdb running MiXCR on the immunoSEQ multiplex PCR reads. The sample consists of roughly 130,000 distinct CDR3 sequences, around 94% of them appearing once. Sequenced: CD4+ T cells from PBMCs. The receptors originated from a human donor with multiple sclerosis. CDR3s include the opening cysteine and the closing phenylalanine or tryptophan. A D gene is named only where the DNA matches it firmly. Size tells how often a clone was seen (once, few, many) or the class of an expanded clone, and some rows leave it out.

TRBV5-1,TRBJ2-6,once,NA,CASSIKGSGANVLTF,TGCGCCAGCAGCATAAAGGGCTCTGGGGCCAACGTCCTGACTTTC
TRBV30,TRBJ2-7,NA,NA,CAWSFGGREQYF,TGTGCCTGGAGTTTTGGGGGTCGGGAGCAGTACTTC
TRBV7-2,TRBJ2-1,NA,TRBD2,CASSQPLAGAYNEQFF,TGTGCCAGCAGCCAACCGCTAGCGGGAGCCTACAATGAGCAGTTCTTC
TRBV19,TRBJ1-6,few,NA,CASSIRQEPNSPLHF,TGTGCCAGTAGTATTCGACAGGAACCTAATTCACCCCTCCACTTT
TRBV7-9,TRBJ2-2,NA,TRBD1,CASSPLPGQGSNTGELFF,TGTGCCAGCAGCCCCCTCCCCGGACAGGGATCGAACACCGGGGAGCTGTTTTTT
TRBV5-1,TRBJ2-5,NA,NA,CASSWVPDETQYF,TGCGCCAGCAGCTGGGTCCCCGATGAGACCCAGTACTTC
TRBV19,TRBJ2-5,NA,TRBD1,CASSLDRGKTQYF,TGTGCCAGTAGTCTAGACAGGGGGAAGACCCAGTACTTC
TRBV20-1,TRBJ1-2,NA,NA,CSARDFRVDNGYTF,TGCAGTGCTAGAGACTTCAGGGTGGATAATGGCTACACCTTC
TRBV29-1,TRBJ1-2,NA,TRBD1,CSATTGSNGYTF,TGCAGCGCGACGACAGGGTCTAATGGCTACACCTTC
TRBV19,TRBJ2-3,NA,NA,CASSDFTDTQYF,TGTGCCAGTAGTGACTTCACAGATACGCAGTATTTT
TRBV3-1,TRBJ2-3,NA,NA,CASSRDFISTDTQYF,TGTGCCAGCAGCCGGGACTTTATAAGCACAGATACGCAGTATTTT
TRBV25-1,TRBJ2-1,few,NA,CASSGNNEQFF,TGTGCCAGCAGTGGGAACAATGAGCAGTTCTTC
TRBV5-1,TRBJ2-2,NA,NA,CASSLTLGNTGELFF,TGCGCCAGCAGCTTGACCCTGGGTAACACCGGGGAGCTGTTTTTT
TRBV30,TRBJ2-5,NA,TRBD1,CACSKGAQETQYF,TGTGCCTGCTCCAAGGGGGCCCAAGAGACCCAGTACTTC
TRBV15,TRBJ2-7,NA,NA,CATSRDGDYEQYF,TGTGCCACCAGCAGAGATGGGGACTACGAGCAGTACTTC
TRBV7-6,TRBJ1-2,NA,NA,CASSLDQGRISYGYTF,TGTGCCAGCAGCTTAGATCAGGGACGGATCTCCTATGGCTACACCTTC
TRBV2,TRBJ2-2,NA,NA,CASSVAGRDTGELFF,TGTGCCAGCAGTGTGGCGGGAAGAGATACCGGGGAGCTGTTTTTT
TRBV3-1,TRBJ2-1,NA,NA,CASSQDSAPYNEQFF,TGTGCCAGCAGCCAAGACAGCGCTCCCTACAATGAGCAGTTCTTC
TRBV19,TRBJ1-1,NA,TRBD1,CASSMLGQANTEAFF,TGTGCCAGTAGTATGCTGGGACAGGCGAACACTGAAGCTTTCTTT
TRBV6-1,TRBJ2-1,NA,NA,CASSEGRIFNEQFF,TGTGCCAGCAGTGAAGGTCGAATCTTCAATGAGCAGTTCTTC
TRBV12-3/TRBV12-4,TRBJ1-2,NA,NA,CASSFLGSHGYTF,TGTGCCAGCAGTTTCCTCGGCAGCCATGGCTACACCTTC
TRBV29-1,TRBJ2-3,NA,TRBD1,CSVGFGKGGGYRTDTQYF,TGCAGCGTTGGGTTCGGTAAAGGGGGCGGTTACCGCACAGATACGCAGTATTTT
TRBV5-1,TRBJ2-6,NA,NA,CASRTTNANVLTF,TGCGCCAGCAGGACTACTAATGCCAACGTCCTGACTTTC
TRBV2,TRBJ1-1,NA,NA,CASRDPANTEAFF,TGTGCCAGCAGGGACCCAGCCAACACTGAAGCTTTCTTT
TRBV20-1,TRBJ1-1,NA,NA,CSAPLTRLGEAFF,TGCAGTGCCCCCTTGACACGACTCGGTGAAGCTTTCTTT
TRBV5-1,TRBJ2-5,NA,TRBD1,CASSLPGGPRETQYF,TGTGCCAGCAGCTTGCCAGGGGGCCCGCGGGAGACCCAGTACTTC
TRBV6-6,TRBJ2-7,NA,NA,CASTPAQGGDAQYF,TGTGCCAGCACCCCTGCACAGGGGGGGGACGCGCAGTACTTC
TRBV20-1,TRBJ2-2,NA,NA,CSANSGRNTGELFF,TGCAGTGCTAACTCAGGGCGAAACACCGGGGAGCTGTTTTTT
TRBV5-6,TRBJ2-3,NA,TRBD1,CASSRDSTGDTQYF,TGTGCCAGCAGCCGGGACAGCACAGGAGATACGCAGTATTTT
TRBV29-1,TRBJ1-1,NA,NA,CSVERAFF,TGCAGCGTTGAGAGGGCTTTCTTT
TRBV5-4,TRBJ1-1,NA,TRBD1,CASSLGQGGYEAFF,TGTGCCAGCAGCTTGGGACAGGGTGGATATGAAGCTTTCTTT
TRBV7-9,TRBJ2-5,once,NA,CASSTGPETQYF,TGTGCCAGCTCCACCGGTCCGGAGACCCAGTACTTC
TRBV27,TRBJ1-1,NA,TRBD1,CATHRGANTEAFF,TGTGCCACCCACAGGGGGGCGAACACTGAAGCTTTCTTT